The 11 T cell receptor beta chains below were found in one sample sequenced in a study of T-cell memory formation after mild COVID-19. TCRdb reanalysed the 5' RACE reads using MiXCR and keeps one entry per CDR3 protein. The sample has more than 250,000 distinct CDR3 sequences, 15% to 20% seen once; the top ten hold roughly 24%. The sequencing sample was made of PBMCs or a T cell subset sorted from them (not recorded which). These receptor sequences come from a man aged 18 to 30 who had mild COVID-19 (a few samples of this study predate the infection). Cell type and time point are not known.

In this sample, this clonotype turned up a few times. V usage is TRBV5-1 and J usage is TRBJ1-3; D may be TRBD1 (5 bases). The CDR3 loop spans 14 amino acids. CDR1 and CDR2 (germline): SGHRS, YFSETQ. Deletions cut 0 bases from V and 4 bases from J, with 8 bases between. This CDR3 reads CASSLGGTGNTIYF. CDR3 DNA: TGCGCCAGCAGCTTGGGAGGGACGGGAAACACCATATATTTT.

The V and J genes are TRBV12-3 or TRBV12-4 and TRBJ2-6; possibly TRBD1 or TRBD2 for D (5 bases each). The CDR3 has 14 amino acids. Trimming pared 10 bases from V and 4 bases from J, leaving 14 bases between. DNA for the CDR3: TGTGCCACAGGGAGCATATCCGGGGCCAACGTCCTGACTTTC. Its protein product is CATGSISGANVLTF.

This clonotype was detected a few times. In nucleotides, the CDR3 is TGTGCCAGCAGCGTAGCTGGGCAAGAGCATAATTCACCCCTCCACTTT. Residues: CASSVAGQEHNSPLHF. The rearrangement joins TRBV9 to TRBJ1-6; no firm D call. The CDR3 runs to 16 residues. V shed 0 bases and J shed 5 bases, with 12 bases lying between them. CDR1 and CDR2 (germline): SGDLS, YYNGEE.

This clonotype was detected a few times. V and J are TRBV15 and TRBJ2-5, with 7 bases identical to TRBD1. CDR3 size: 13 residues. Germline values: CDR1 LNHNV, CDR2 YYDKDF (reference sequence). The junction had 1 base not matched to a gene; V was cut back by 5 bases and J by 1 base. CDR3: CATSGDSQETQYF. The CDR3 coding sequence is TGTGCCACCAGCGGGGACAGCCAAGAGACCCAGTACTTC.

This clonotype showed up many times. J is TRBJ1-6 and V is TRBV4-3, with D unresolved. V lost 0 bases to trimming and J lost 0 bases, with 15 bases between them. Germline CDR1 LGHNA, CDR2 YSLEER. CDR3 length: 19 residues. CDR3 in amino acids: CASSQDWLGGISYNSPLHF. CDR3 DNA sequence: TGCGCCAGCAGCCAAGATTGGTTGGGCGGGATCTCCTATAATTCACCCCTCCACTTT.

This sequence joins TRBV7-2 and TRBJ2-4, with D unresolved. The CDR3 sequence is 13 residues long. Germline loops: CDR1 SGHTA, CDR2 FQGNSA. V lost 1 base and J lost 2, with 3 bases in between. As DNA, the CDR3 is TGTGCCAGCAGCTTAGTAACCAAAAACATTCAGTACTTC. Translation gives CASSLVTKNIQYF.

The chain recombines TRBV20-1 with TRBJ2-3; D may match TRBD1 or TRBD2 (5 bases each). V gave up 8 bases and J gave up 4 bases, with 19 bases separating them. Germline assignment: CDR1 DFQATT and CDR2 SNEGSKA (reference sequence). The CDR3 sequence is 14 residues long. The CDR3 nucleotides are TGCAGTCCTCGAGGGCGCATGGGACCAGATACGCAGTATTTT. Residues: CSPRGRMGPDTQYF.

This clonotype was seen a handful of times. The chain couples TRBV5-4 to TRBJ2-7, with D tentatively TRBD1 (5 bases). The CDR3 totals 18 residues. V was cut by 2 bases and J by 5 bases, with 26 bases left in between. Germline CDR1 SGHNT, CDR2 YYREEE (reference sequence). For the CDR3, the DNA is TGTGCCAGCAGCTTAGGAACAAAGAACGTCCGCAGGGAACACGAGCAGTACTTC. Protein: CASSLGTKNVRREHEQYF.

This clonotype was seen more than once but under ten times. In nucleotides, the CDR3 is TGTGCCACCAGCGGGGGATTAGAAGAGACCCAGTACTTC. It encodes CATSGGLEETQYF. The chain links TRBV15 to TRBJ2-5; the D gene could be TRBD1 or TRBD2 (5 bases each). The length of the CDR3 is 13 residues. Deletions cut 5 bases from V and 3 bases from J, with 10 bases between. Germline CDR1 LNHNV, CDR2 YYDKDF (reference sequence).

This sequence joins TRBV4-1 and TRBJ2-3; D unresolved. Germline values: CDR1 MGHRA, CDR2 YSYEKL. This CDR3 region has 15 residues. V lost 3 bases and J lost 5, with 15 bases in between. The CDR3 loop reads CASSQNDWVRDTQYF. The DNA of the CDR3 is TGCGCCAGCAGCCAGAATGACTGGGTCCGAGATACGCAGTATTTT.

Only a few counts were recorded for this clonotype. The rearrangement uses TRBV12-3 or TRBV12-4 and TRBJ1-1; D unclear. Trimming left V 8 bases short and J 5 bases short, with 12 bases between. The CDR3 is 12 amino acids. The CDR3 region has the DNA TGTGCCAGCCCTCCTTTGCAGACTGAAGCTTTCTTT. It encodes CASPPLQTEAFF.